The entry below describes one T cell receptor (beta chain). The target antigen is unknown. This CDR3 spans 11 amino acids. Germline assignment: CDR1 SEHNR and CDR2 FQNEAQ (reference sequence). V lost 7 bases and J 0 bases, leaving 4 bases between the germline ends. Noted time point: week 5, during vaccination. Doses of 300 ug of mutant IDH1 20-mer peptide were given with topical imiquimod. New astrocytomas of WHO grade 3 or 4 that were IDH1-mutant and ATRX-lost were found in the donors. This entry is derived from a study of a mutant IDH1 vaccine in newly diagnosed glioma. The assay was immunoSEQ multiplex PCR, and TCRdb's table has in-frame clones only and misses some. The sample carries some 42,000 clones, approximately 85% recorded once.

The specimen was PBMCs, collected from a glioma patient whose treatment included an IDH1 peptide vaccine. This clonotype originated in a man aged 40-55 years with glioma. J is TRBJ2-7 and V is TRBV7-9, with unresolved D. The CDR3 protein is CASTSSYEQYF. CDR3 DNA: TGTGCCAGCACGAGCTCCTACGAGCAGTACTTC.